Sequencing of this TCR beta chain was carried out in a study of blood T cell repertoires in COVID-19. Trimming took 8 bases from V and 4 from J, leaving 18 bases between them. Looked up from germline, CDR1 is SGHTA and CDR2 is FQGNSA. This CDR3 is built from 14 residues. Assay used: immunoSEQ multiplex PCR; TCRdb lists only in-frame clones, some missing. The sample has around 220,000 clones; 80% to 95% are singletons. Sequencing was performed on PBMCs or T cells enriched from blood (not recorded which). The clonotype was recovered from a woman between 18 and 29 years old who had recovered from COVID-19. The V gene is TRBV7-2, the J gene TRBJ2-7; the D is unclear. The CDR3: CASAAAPGMYEQYF. DNA for the CDR3: TGTGCCAGCGCCGCCGCCCCGGGTATGTACGAGCAGTACTTC.